The 23 T cell receptor beta chains in this list originate from one sample, sequenced in a study of graft-versus-host responses after intestinal transplantation. The repertoire was sequenced with immunoSEQ multiplex PCR; TCRdb's copy has only in-frame clones and lacks some. Among roughly 64,000 clones listed, roughly 90% were seen once. Their antigens remain unidentified. Sequencing used unstimulated CD8+ T cells sorted from spleen or lymph node cells, obtained before transplant. The receptors come from a human donor who was the organ donor for an intestinal transplant.

Regarding this clone: A junction end diverges from the germline sequence, so it may reflect a read error. The chain employs TRBV28 and TRBJ1-2; 7 bases are shared with TRBD1. The CDR3 sequence is 14 residues long. Germline CDR1 and CDR2: MDHEN and SYDVKM. The CDR3 loop reads CASSPGTVEYGYAF. The CDR3 nucleotides are TGTGCCAGCAGTCCCGGGACAGTTGAGTATGGCTACGCCTTC.

This chain uses TRBV7-2 with TRBJ2-1; 7 bases fit TRBD2. The CDR3 sequence is 13 residues long. The V and J ends lost 4 bases and 9 bases, in that order; junction bases with no gene match: 6. The V gene's germline CDR1 is SGHTA and CDR2 FQGNSA. DNA of the CDR3: TGTGCCAGCAGCTGGACTAGGTCGAGTGAGCAGTTCTTC. Protein sequence: CASSWTRSSEQFF.

The genes are TRBV5-1 and TRBJ1-6, with no clear D. Between the trimmed V and J ends, which lost 6 bases and 10 bases, there was a span of 11 bases. CDR3 length equals 12 residues. Germline CDR1 is SGHRS and CDR2 is YFSETQ. The CDR3 region is CASTQVLSPLHF. CDR3 nucleotide sequence: TGCGCCAGCACGCAGGTACTCTCACCCCTCCACTTT.

The chain carries TRBV29-1 and TRBJ2-7; D possibly corresponds to TRBD1 (6 bases). The CDR3 consists of 15 residues. Deletions cut 0 bases from V and 1 base from J, with 13 bases between. Germline assignment: CDR1 SQVTM and CDR2 ANQGSEA. CDR3: CSVEDPTGSSYEQYF. The CDR3 DNA is TGCAGCGTTGAAGATCCCACAGGGTCGTCCTACGAGCAGTACTTC.

For the CDR3, the DNA is TGTGCCAGCAGGCACACCCCTGGGGCCAACGTCCTGACTTTC. This translates into CASRHTPGANVLTF. The chain joins TRBV7-9 to TRBJ2-6; D gene ambiguous. The germline V gene has CDR1 SEHNR and CDR2 FQNEAQ (reference sequence). Trimming pared 6 bases from V and 2 bases from J, leaving 8 bases between. This CDR3 is 14 amino acids long. The variable domain in full, completed from reference TRBV7-9 and TRBJ2-6, reads DTGVSQNPRHKITKRGQNVTFRCDPISEHNRLYWYRQTLGQGPEFLTYFQNEAQLEKSRLLSDRFSAERPKGSFSTLEIQRTEQGDSAMYLCASRHTPGANVLTFGAGSRLTVL.

The chain links TRBV5-5 to TRBJ2-5; TRBD1 matches 12 bases. From germline, CDR1 is SGHKS and CDR2 YYEKEE (reference sequence). V lost 4 bases, J lost 1 base, and 2 bases stayed unmatched. The CDR3 spans 15 residues. The DNA for the CDR3 is TGTGCCAGCAGCCTGGGACAGGGGGCCCAAGAGACCCAGTACTTC. It encodes CASSLGQGAQETQYF.

The chain recombines TRBV11-2 with TRBJ2-7, with a tentative D call TRBD1 (6 bases). V lost 5 bases to trimming and J lost 3 bases, with 14 bases between them. The germline V gene encodes CDR1 SGHAT and CDR2 FQNNGV. This CDR3 has 14 residues. CDR3 residues: CASSQGPRVYEQYF. The DNA for the CDR3 is TGTGCCAGCAGCCAGGGGCCCAGGGTCTACGAGCAGTACTTC.

V usage is TRBV2 and J usage is TRBJ2-5; possibly TRBD2 for D (6 bases). The CDR3 runs 14 residues. Trimming took off 6 bases at V and 5 bases at J, with 16 bases between the two ends. Germline V gene data show CDR1 as SNHLY and CDR2 as FYNNEI. In DNA form, the CDR3 reads TGTGCCAGCAGGGTTTGGAAGAGCGGGGAGACCCAGTACTTC. This encodes CASRVWKSGETQYF. The full variable domain, rest sourced from reference TRBV2 and TRBJ2-5, is EPEVTQTPSHQVTQMGQEVILRCVPISNHLYFYWYRQILGQKVEFLVSFYNNEISEKSEIFDDQFSVERPDGSNFTLKIRSTKLEDSAMYFCASRVWKSGETQYFGPGTRLLVL.

The chain is built from TRBV9 and TRBJ2-2; D remains ambiguous. This CDR3 has 15 amino acids. V was pared by 7 bases and J by 1 base, with 14 bases between. Germline V gives CDR1 SGDLS, CDR2 YYNGEE. The CDR3 DNA reads TGTGCCAGCCGAGGAAGCCCTATGAACACCGGGGAGCTGTTTTTT. This translates into CASRGSPMNTGELFF. Using reference TRBV9 and TRBJ2-2 for the parts outside the CDR3, the full variable domain is DSGVTQTPKHLITATGQRVTLRCSPRSGDLSVYWYQQSLDQGLQFLIQYYNGEERAKGNILERFSAQQFPDLHSELNLSSLELGDSALYFCASRGSPMNTGELFFGEGSRLTVL.

This chain joins TRBV27 and TRBJ1-1; possibly TRBD1 for D (6 bases). Trimming shortened V by 0 bases and J by 0 bases, and 20 bases separated the two germline ends. The V gene's germline CDR1 is MNHEY and CDR2 SMNVEV (reference sequence). The CDR3 contains 19 residues. The CDR3 loop reads CASSLSQVKDRTMNTEAFF. The CDR3 DNA is TGTGCCAGCAGTTTATCGCAGGTTAAGGACAGAACCATGAACACTGAAGCTTTCTTT.

This clone was detected once. This chain uses TRBV28 with TRBJ2-7; D is unclear. The CDR3 runs to 13 residues. Trimming shortened V by 4 bases and J by 2 bases, and 9 bases separated the two germline ends. The V gene's germline CDR1 is MDHEN and CDR2 SYDVKM. For the CDR3, the DNA is TGTGCCAGCAGTTCCTGGGCCCCCTACGAGCAGTACTTC. This sequence encodes CASSSWAPYEQYF.

The J gene is TRBJ1-2, the V gene TRBV28; perhaps TRBD1 as D (5 bases). CDR3 size: 13 residues. CDR1 is MDHEN and CDR2 is SYDVKM in the germline V gene. Trimming shortened V by 6 bases and J by 3 bases, and 11 bases separated the two germline ends. The CDR3 spells CASSQGHYYGYTF. The DNA of the CDR3 is TGTGCCAGCAGCCAAGGACACTACTATGGCTACACCTTC.

This chain's CDR3 is CASSTAGLWAHTQYF. The CDR3 DNA sequence: TGTGCCAGCAGCACCGCGGGACTTTGGGCTCATACGCAGTATTTT. V is TRBV7-9 and J is TRBJ2-3, with D tentatively TRBD2 (6 bases). Germline CDR1 SEHNR, CDR2 FQNEAQ (reference sequence). V dropped 5 bases and J dropped 7 bases, with 19 bases sitting between them. The CDR3 loop spans 15 amino acids.

The V call is TRBV2, the J call TRBJ1-1, with a weak D call TRBD1 (6 bases). The CDR3 totals 14 residues. Trimming pared 0 bases from V and 10 bases from J, leaving 15 bases between. The germline gives CDR1 SNHLY, CDR2 FYNNEI. The CDR3 region has the DNA TGTGCCAGCAGTGAAGCGGACAGTTTGGTATTAGCTTTCTTT. Its protein product is CASSEADSLVLAFF. Full variable domain (missing parts from reference TRBV2 and TRBJ1-1): EPEVTQTPSHQVTQMGQEVILRCVPISNHLYFYWYRQILGQKVEFLVSFYNNEISEKSEIFDDQFSVERPDGSNFTLKIRSTKLEDSAMYFCASSEADSLVLAFFGQGTRLTVV.

This sequence joins TRBV27 and TRBJ2-5; D possibly corresponds to TRBD1 (5 bases). Germline lookup yields CDR1 MNHEY and CDR2 SMNVEV (reference sequence). V lost 4 bases, J lost 5 bases, and 20 bases lay in between. This CDR3 has 16 residues. The CDR3 reads CASSSRVGEAAETQYF. CDR3 DNA sequence: TGTGCCAGCAGTTCCAGGGTTGGGGAAGCTGCGGAGACCCAGTACTTC.

The rearrangement links TRBV28 to TRBJ2-7; D uncertain. Deletions cut 8 bases from V and 3 bases from J, with 17 bases between. Germline CDR1 reads MDHEN; CDR2 reads SYDVKM. This CDR3 spans 14 amino acids. The DNA for the CDR3 is TGTGCCAGCGATAGTCCTCGCGGAAACTACGAGCAGTACTTC. Protein: CASDSPRGNYEQYF.

This clone was seen only a few times. The chain uses TRBV5-8 and TRBJ2-7, with 10 bases lining up with TRBD2. Germline CDR1 is SGHTS and CDR2 is YDEGEE. The ends lost 2 bases at V and 3 bases at J; junction bases unmatched: 2. This CDR3 has 14 residues. In nucleotides, the CDR3 is TGTGCCAGCAGCTTAGCGGGAGGGGGCTACGAGCAGTACTTC. Its protein product is CASSLAGGGYEQYF.

V usage is TRBV4-1 and J usage is TRBJ2-7; 9 bases fit TRBD1. Germline trimming cut 2 bases from V and 0 bases from J; bases unmatched to any gene: 8. Germline lookup yields CDR1 MGHRA and CDR2 YSYEKL. The CDR3 extends over 17 amino acids. The CDR3 coding sequence is TGCGCCAGCAGCCAAAACATCGGGACAGGGAGCTCCTACGAGCAGTACTTC. Its protein is CASSQNIGTGSSYEQYF.

The chain is built from TRBV19 and TRBJ1-1; D not resolved. With 6 bases removed from V and 1 base from J, the gap between germline ends came to 12 bases. Looked up from germline, CDR1 is LNHDA and CDR2 is SQIVND (reference sequence). The CDR3 has 14 amino acids. The CDR3 loop is CASSYQDGNTEAFF. The CDR3 DNA sequence: TGTGCCAGTAGCTACCAGGATGGGAACACTGAAGCTTTCTTT.

CDR3 DNA: TGTGCCAGTAGTTCCGGGACAGTTAGCAATCAGCCCCAGCATTTT. Translation: CASSSGTVSNQPQHF. The chain combines TRBV19 with TRBJ1-5; 7 bases are a match to TRBD1. V was clipped by 5 bases and J by 0 bases; unmatched bases: 4. This CDR3 is built from 15 residues. Per germline, CDR1 LNHDA and CDR2 SQIVND (reference sequence).

A single count supports this clone. The V gene is TRBV28, the J gene TRBJ1-5, with 12 bases fitting TRBD1. The germline V gene encodes CDR1 MDHEN and CDR2 SYDVKM. The J segment lost 1 base and the V segment lost 7 bases, leaving 20 bases of the junction unmatched. This CDR3 has 21 residues. CDR3 nucleotides: TGTGCCAGCATCCTCTCCCCACCTGGGACAGGGGGCTTCTGGAGCAATCAGCCCCAGCATTTT. It yields the protein CASILSPPGTGGFWSNQPQHF.

The table lists this clone with a few counts. The rearrangement joins TRBV19 to TRBJ1-2; 7 bases align to TRBD1. V shed 7 bases, J shed 6 bases, and the junction held 8 bases outside the gene matches. The CDR3 contains 13 residues. CDR1 is LNHDA and CDR2 is SQIVND in the germline V gene (reference sequence). The chain's CDR3 is CASTPTGNDGYTF. DNA for the CDR3: TGTGCCAGTACCCCGACAGGGAATGATGGCTACACCTTC.

The chain is built from TRBV28 and TRBJ2-1, with 8 bases aligning to TRBD1. J lost 5 bases, V lost 4 bases, and 7 bases had no gene match. CDR1 MDHEN and CDR2 SYDVKM come from the germline V gene. This CDR3 contains 15 residues. The CDR3 nucleotides are TGTGCCAGCAGTTCCGACAGGGGTTTCCACAATGAGCAGTTCTTC. It codes for CASSSDRGFHNEQFF.